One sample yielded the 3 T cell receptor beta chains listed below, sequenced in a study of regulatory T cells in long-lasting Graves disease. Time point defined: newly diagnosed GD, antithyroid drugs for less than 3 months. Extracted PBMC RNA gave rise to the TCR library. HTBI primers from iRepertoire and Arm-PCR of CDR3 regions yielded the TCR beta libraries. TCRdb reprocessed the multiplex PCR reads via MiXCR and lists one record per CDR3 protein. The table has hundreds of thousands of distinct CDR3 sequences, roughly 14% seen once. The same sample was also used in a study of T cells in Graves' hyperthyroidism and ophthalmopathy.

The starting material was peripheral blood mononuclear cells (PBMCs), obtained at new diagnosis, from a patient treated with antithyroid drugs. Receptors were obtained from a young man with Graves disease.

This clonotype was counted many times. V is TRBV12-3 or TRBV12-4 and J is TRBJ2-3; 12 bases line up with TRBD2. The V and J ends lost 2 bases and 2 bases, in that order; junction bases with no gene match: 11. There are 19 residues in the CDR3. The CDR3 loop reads CASSLRMVASGRATDTQYF. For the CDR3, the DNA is TGTGCCAGCAGTTTAAGGATGGTGGCTAGCGGGAGGGCCACAGATACGCAGTATTTT.

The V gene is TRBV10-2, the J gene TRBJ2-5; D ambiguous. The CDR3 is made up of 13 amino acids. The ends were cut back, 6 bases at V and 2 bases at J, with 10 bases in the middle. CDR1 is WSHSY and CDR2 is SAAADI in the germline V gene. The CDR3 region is CASRPTVQETQYF. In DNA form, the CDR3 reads TGCGCCAGCAGACCCACAGTACAAGAGACCCAGTACTTC.

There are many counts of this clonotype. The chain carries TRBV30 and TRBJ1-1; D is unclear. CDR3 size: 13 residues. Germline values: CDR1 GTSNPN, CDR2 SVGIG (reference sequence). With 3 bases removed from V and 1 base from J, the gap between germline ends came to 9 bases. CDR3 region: CAWSAGPNTEAFF. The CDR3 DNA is TGTGCCTGGAGCGCGGGCCCGAACACTGAAGCTTTCTTT.